Listed here are 28 T cell receptor beta chains from one sample, sequenced in a study of PD-1 blockade in classical Hodgkin lymphoma. TCRdb keeps only in-frame clones here, not all; method: immunoSEQ multiplex PCR. The data show about 28,000 clones, approximately 90% seen once. Time point indicated: newly diagnosed, previously untreated cHL patient sample. The sequenced sample consisted of peripheral blood mononuclear cells (PBMCs). Source of these receptors: a human donor with classical Hodgkin lymphoma.

This rearrangement joins TRBV19 to TRBJ2-3, with 14 positions matching TRBD2. The V gene's germline CDR1 is LNHDA and CDR2 SQIVND (reference sequence). The CDR3 has 17 residues. V lost 5 bases, J lost 4 bases, and 8 bases stayed unmatched. In DNA, the CDR3 is TGTGCCAGTAGTCTCCCCCGGACTAGCGGGAGGTCAGATACGCAGTATTTT. Protein: CASSLPRTSGRSDTQYF.

This chain joins TRBV29-1 and TRBJ2-3; TRBD1 agrees at 7 bases. Germline CDR1 reads SQVTM; CDR2 reads ANQGSEA. This CDR3 has 13 residues. V trimming: 7 bases; J trimming: 6 bases; junction bases outside the gene matches: 10. In DNA form, the CDR3 reads TGCAGCGGATCGACACAACAGGGGGATACGCAGTATTTT. Residues: CSGSTQQGDTQYF.

The rearrangement uses TRBV2 and TRBJ2-3; the match to TRBD2 covers 9 bases. Trimming removed 4 bases from V and 6 bases from J; junction bases left unmatched: 8. CDR3 size: 15 residues. Germline-derived CDR1 and CDR2 are SNHLY and FYNNEI. The CDR3, as DNA: TGTGCCAGCAGTGCGCGGGAGGGCCTTGGGGATACGCAGTATTTT. Amino acids: CASSAREGLGDTQYF.

The J gene is TRBJ1-4, the V gene TRBV6-5; possible D gene TRBD1, 5 bases. The CDR3 covers 14 residues. Germline CDR1 and CDR2: MNHEY and SVGAGI. V was trimmed by 2 bases and J by 10 bases, leaving 14 bases between them. In DNA, the CDR3 is TGTGCCAGCAGTTACGAGGGGCGCCCCGGAAAACTGTTTTTT. Translation: CASSYEGRPGKLFF.

This chain joins TRBV2 and TRBJ2-7; D might be TRBD1 (5 bases). Trimming cost V 8 bases and J 3 bases, with 14 bases left between them. Germline CDR1 SNHLY, CDR2 FYNNEI. This CDR3 has 13 amino acids. The CDR3 coding sequence is TGTGCCAGCTCGTGGACCAGGGACTACGAGCAGTACTTC. It codes for CASSWTRDYEQYF.

The chain has TRBV9 and TRBJ2-7, with a possible D match to TRBD2 (5 bases). Trimming removed 4 bases from V and 5 bases from J, with 16 bases in between. Per the germline V gene, CDR1 is SGDLS and CDR2 is YYNGEE. The CDR3 has 14 amino acids. This chain's CDR3 is CASSRGLAVNEQYF. The DNA of the CDR3 is TGTGCCAGCAGCCGAGGTCTAGCCGTTAACGAGCAGTACTTC.

About this clone: Being one base from a much bigger clone, this may be a read error. The V and J genes are TRBV11-2 and TRBJ2-7, with TRBD2 identical over 8 bases. Germline trimming cut 1 base from V and 6 bases from J; bases unmatched to any gene: 2. Germline V lookup: CDR1 SGHAT, CDR2 FQNNGV. CDR3 length: 13 residues. As DNA, the CDR3 is TGTGCCAGCAGCTTAGGCGGGAGGCTCGAGCAGTACTTC. This sequence encodes CASSLGGRLEQYF.

The chain uses TRBV6-1 and TRBJ1-2; tentatively, D is TRBD1 (6 bases). The CDR3 runs to 13 residues. V was trimmed by 6 bases and J by 8 bases, leaving 16 bases between them. Germline V lookup: CDR1 MNHNS, CDR2 SASEGT. The CDR3 nucleotides read TGTGCCAGCAGGTTTTACAGGGACCGCGGCTACACCTTC. Translation gives CASRFYRDRGYTF.

This clone was recorded a few times. This chain uses TRBV5-1 with TRBJ2-3; 10 positions match TRBD2. The CDR3 runs to 16 residues. V dropped 5 bases and J dropped 4; count of bases not matched to a gene: 10. The germline V gene encodes CDR1 SGHRS and CDR2 YFSETQ. CDR3 loop: CASRATSGTNSDTQYF. The CDR3 coding sequence is TGCGCCAGCAGGGCTACTAGCGGGACCAATTCAGATACGCAGTATTTT.

V usage is TRBV5-1 and J usage is TRBJ2-5; 12 positions match TRBD2. Trimming took 2 bases from V and 3 from J; bases not matched to a gene: 5. The CDR3 sequence is 16 residues long. The germline V gene has CDR1 SGHRS and CDR2 YFSETQ. CDR3: CASSFLLAGGKETQYF. The CDR3 DNA reads as TGCGCCAGCAGCTTCCTCCTAGCGGGAGGGAAAGAGACCCAGTACTTC.

The CDR3 nucleotides read TGTGCCAGTAAGGGGATTAGCGGGAGTAGCGAGCAGTACTTC. It codes for CASKGISGSSEQYF. The V and J genes are TRBV19 and TRBJ2-7; TRBD2 aligns across 9 bases. This CDR3 spans 14 amino acids. Germline CDR1 reads LNHDA; CDR2 reads SQIVND (reference sequence). The V and J ends lost 7 bases and 6 bases, in that order; junction bases with no gene match: 10.

The J gene is TRBJ2-7, the V gene TRBV12-5, with 9 bases identical to TRBD2. Germline V gene data show CDR1 as LGHNT and CDR2 as FRNRAP. Trimming removed 2 bases from V and 0 bases from J; junction bases left unmatched: 5. The length of the CDR3 is 16 residues. CDR3 region: CASGLTGGRGSYEQYF. The CDR3 bases are TGTGCTAGTGGTTTGACCGGCGGGAGGGGCTCCTACGAGCAGTACTTC. Supplemented by reference TRBV12-5 and TRBJ2-7, the full variable domain reads DARVTQTPRHKVTEMGQEVTMRCQPILGHNTVFWYRQTMMQGLELLAYFRNRAPLDDSGMPKDRFSAEMPDATLATLKIQPSEPRDSAVYFCASGLTGGRGSYEQYFGPGTRLTVT.

The chain is built from TRBV11-2 and TRBJ2-7; TRBD2 matches 7 bases. Germline V gene sequence: CDR1 SGHAT, CDR2 FQNNGV. Germline trimming cut 5 bases from V and 3 bases from J; bases unmatched to any gene: 13. The length of the CDR3 is 16 residues. The CDR3 here is CASSLQPVAGVYEQYF. CDR3 in DNA: TGTGCCAGCAGCCTCCAGCCCGTTGCGGGAGTCTACGAGCAGTACTTC.

The gene calls are TRBV19 and TRBJ1-2; D uncertain. Germline V gives CDR1 LNHDA, CDR2 SQIVND (reference sequence). This CDR3 is built from 14 residues. V dropped 6 bases and J dropped 0 bases, with 11 bases sitting between them. This CDR3 is CASRPASPNYGYTF. The DNA for the CDR3 is TGTGCCAGTAGGCCGGCGAGCCCTAACTATGGCTACACCTTC.

The V gene is TRBV19, the J gene TRBJ1-3, with D uncertain. The V and J ends lost 5 bases and 0 bases respectively, with 17 bases between them. The CDR3 is 17 residues long. The germline V gene encodes CDR1 LNHDA and CDR2 SQIVND (reference sequence). CDR3 residues: CASSPTEPPFSGNTIYF. The CDR3 nucleotides read TGTGCCAGTAGTCCAACAGAACCCCCCTTCTCTGGAAACACCATATATTTT.

The chain recombines TRBV28 with TRBJ2-3, with D perhaps TRBD2 (6 bases). The germline gives CDR1 MDHEN, CDR2 SYDVKM. The CDR3 has 15 residues. Deletions cut 5 bases from V and 4 bases from J, with 16 bases between. The CDR3, as DNA: TGTGCCAGCAGTCATGAGACTAGGGGTCCAGATACGCAGTATTTT. This codes for CASSHETRGPDTQYF.

This clone was seen once. V and J are TRBV2 and TRBJ2-3; TRBD2 agrees at 11 bases. Trimming cost V 6 bases and J 3 bases; bases outside gene matches: 5. Germline V gene sequence: CDR1 SNHLY, CDR2 FYNNEI. This CDR3 has 15 amino acids. CDR3 DNA sequence: TGTGCCAGCAGCGCCACTAGCGGGAGAACAGATACGCAGTATTTT. This translates into CASSATSGRTDTQYF. Drawing the rest from reference TRBV2 and TRBJ2-3, the complete variable domain is EPEVTQTPSHQVTQMGQEVILRCVPISNHLYFYWYRQILGQKVEFLVSFYNNEISEKSEIFDDQFSVERPDGSNFTLKIRSTKLEDSAMYFCASSATSGRTDTQYFGPGTRLTVL.

This rearrangement joins TRBV11-1 to TRBJ2-3; 8 positions match TRBD2. V lost 5 bases and J lost 1; bases outside the gene matches: 8. This CDR3 has 16 residues. Germline-derived CDR1 and CDR2 are SGHAT and FQDESV (reference sequence). CDR3 sequence (DNA): TGTGCCAGCAGCGGCAGAAGAGCGGGAGGCACAGATACGCAGTATTTT. Encoded protein: CASSGRRAGGTDTQYF.

The J gene is TRBJ2-5, the V gene TRBV18, with unresolved D. CDR1 KGHSH and CDR2 LQKENI come from the germline V gene. The CDR3 extends over 14 amino acids. The V gene lost 0 bases and the J gene lost 0 bases, with 5 bases spanning the gap. This CDR3 is CASSPPSHQETQYF. The CDR3 DNA reads as TGTGCCAGCTCACCACCGTCACACCAAGAGACCCAGTACTTC.

V and J are TRBV5-1 and TRBJ1-3; the D is unclear. The CDR3 extends over 15 amino acids. The V gene lost 0 bases and the J gene lost 7 bases, with 14 bases spanning the gap. The germline V gene has CDR1 SGHRS and CDR2 YFSETQ. The CDR3 nucleotides are TGCGCCAGCAGCTTGGGCCCGGCTGTCGGGAACACCATATATTTT. It encodes CASSLGPAVGNTIYF.

The genes are TRBV5-1 and TRBJ2-5; D ambiguous. Germline lookup yields CDR1 SGHRS and CDR2 YFSETQ. Trimming stripped 0 bases from V and 2 bases from J, with 11 bases between. CDR3 length: 15 amino acids. The CDR3 is CASSLVWRSQETQYF. In nucleotides, the CDR3 is TGCGCCAGCAGCTTGGTGTGGCGTAGTCAAGAGACCCAGTACTTC. The variable domain in full, completed from reference TRBV5-1 and TRBJ2-5, reads KAGVTQTPRYLIKTRGQQVTLSCSPISGHRSVSWYQQTPGQGLQFLFEYFSETQRNKGNFPGRFSGRQFSNSRSEMNVSTLELGDSALYLCASSLVWRSQETQYFGPGTRLLVL.

This clone was counted a single time. The genes are TRBV7-8 and TRBJ2-1; 10 bases are shared with TRBD2. This CDR3 contains 16 residues. V lost 1 base to trimming and J lost 7 bases; unmatched junction nucleotides: 7. Germline CDR1 is SGHVS and CDR2 is FQNEAQ. The CDR3 region has the DNA TGTGCCAGCAGCTTAGGCCTAGCGGGAGCTGGAAATGAGCAGTTCTTC. It yields the protein CASSLGLAGAGNEQFF.

The chain has TRBV6-1 and TRBJ2-1; 9 bases map to TRBD1. CDR1 and CDR2 (germline): MNHNS, SASEGT. The J segment lost 9 bases and the V segment lost 4 bases, leaving 4 bases of the junction unmatched. The CDR3 is 13 amino acids. CDR3 DNA sequence: TGTGCCAGCAGTGGGACAGGGGTGGGTGAGCAGTTCTTC. Amino acid sequence: CASSGTGVGEQFF.

V usage is TRBV6-5 and J usage is TRBJ2-5, with D perhaps assigned TRBD1 or TRBD2 (5 bases each). Trimming left V 2 bases short and J 5 bases short, with 15 bases between. Germline CDR1 MNHEY, CDR2 SVGAGI. This CDR3 is built from 15 residues. CDR3 loop: CASSYGDVFGETQYF. The CDR3, as DNA: TGTGCCAGCAGTTACGGGGACGTGTTTGGCGAGACCCAGTACTTC.

The chain combines TRBV7-6 with TRBJ1-3; the match to TRBD1 covers 8 bases. Germline V CDR1 and CDR2: SGHVS, FNYEAQ. This CDR3 has 18 residues. The junction had 16 bases not matched to a gene; V was cut back by 5 bases and J by 4 bases. The DNA for the CDR3 is TGTGCCAGCAGCCCCGGCCTTGGACAGGGTGCGGCCGGAAACACCATATATTTT. Its protein is CASSPGLGQGAAGNTIYF.

By share, this clone counts as large. The chain has TRBV19 and TRBJ1-2; D gene unclear. V lost 7 bases and J 4 bases, leaving 13 bases between the germline ends. The CDR3 is 13 amino acids. CDR1 and CDR2 (germline): LNHDA, SQIVND (reference sequence). The CDR3 nucleotides read TGTGCCAGTACCCCGGTTGGGCCCTATGGCTACACCTTC. Translating it yields CASTPVGPYGYTF.

This clone was seen just once. The rearrangement uses TRBV30 and TRBJ1-2, with TRBD1 identical over 9 bases. Trimming cost V 1 base and J 2 bases; bases outside gene matches: 8. The CDR3 runs 16 residues. CDR1 is GTSNPN, CDR2 SVGIG, per germline (reference sequence). The CDR3 is CAWSEPGQGRNYGYTF. The CDR3, as DNA: TGTGCCTGGAGTGAACCGGGACAGGGTAGAAACTATGGCTACACCTTC. The full variable domain, its missing parts supplied by reference TRBV30 and TRBJ1-2, is SQTIHQWPATLVQPVGSPLSLECTVEGTSNPNLYWYRQAAGRGLQLLFYSVGIGQISSEVPQNLSASRPQDRQFILSSKKLLLSDSGFYLCAWSEPGQGRNYGYTFGSGTRLTVV.

The J gene is TRBJ1-1, the V gene TRBV28; TRBD1 is a possible D gene (5 bases). Germline CDR1 is MDHEN and CDR2 is SYDVKM. Trimming cost V 3 bases and J 4 bases, with 12 bases left between them. This CDR3 comprises 14 residues. CDR3 DNA: TGTGCCAGCAGTTTCCACCCGACAGCCACTGAAGCTTTCTTT. This gives the protein CASSFHPTATEAFF.